The T cell receptor (beta chain) described here comes from a study of technical replicates of blood from a few donors. The repertoire was sequenced with immunoSEQ multiplex PCR; TCRdb's copy has only in-frame clones and lacks some. The sample records around 68,000 clones, about nine tenths being singletons. CDR1 and CDR2 (germline): SGHTA, FQGNSA. The V and J ends lost 5 bases and 1 base, in that order; junction bases with no gene match: 4. The CDR3 extends over 15 amino acids. The sequenced sample was T cells isolated from PBMCs. The source of this sequence is a human donor in good health. Some clones in this sample may be carry-over from other donors' samples. The rearrangement uses TRBV7-2 and TRBJ2-2; 7 bases are a match to TRBD2. The CDR3 nucleotides read TGTGCCAGCAGCCCTAGCGGAGTGAACACCGGGGAGCTGTTTTTT. Amino acids: CASSPSGVNTGELFF.